This TCR beta chain was documented in a study of Ad26.COV2.S vaccination and SARS-CoV-2 variants. Study-level findings and limits: Non-spike TCR breadth did not differ much between vaccine and placebo recipients. The TCR breadth and depth analyses may have understated or missed part of the total T cell responses.

The V end lost 7 bases, the J end lost 8 bases, and 17 bases lay between the germline ends. There are 13 residues in the CDR3. As concerns this clone: What it recognizes is unknown.

Treatment: around 19 received Ad26.COV2.S at low or high dose, single or two shots; several received placebo; per-sample allocation not given. All samples were drawn on day 63, counting from the first vaccine or placebo injection. The protocol was immunoSEQ multiplex PCR, while the TCRdb copy is restricted to in-frame clones and leaves out a portion. The repertoire holds about 350,000 clones, with approximately 86% as singletons. This receptor was identified in a person aged 18-60 years who received the Ad26.COV2.S COVID-19 vaccine or a placebo. The source material was peripheral blood, sampled in a trial of Ad26.COV2.S vaccine versus placebo. This sequence joins TRBV12-3 or TRBV12-4 and TRBJ1-2; possible D gene TRBD1, 6 bases. The DNA of the CDR3 is TGTGCCAGCACCCCTCTACAGGGAAGAGGCTACACCTTC. Its protein is CASTPLQGRGYTF.